This is a list of T cell receptor beta chains from one sample in a study of cytomegalovirus exposure and HLA in healthy donors. TCRdb's table, derived via immunoSEQ multiplex PCR, lists solely in-frame clones and lacks some. Here the sample spans some 250,000 clones, around 86% being singletons. Sample: PBMCs. The source of these receptors is a woman aged 25 to 45 in good health and CMV-seropositive. Both conserved end residues are part of each CDR3. Fields, in order: J gene, D gene, clone size, V gene, CDR3 DNA, CDR3 protein. The D gene is left open where the match is weak. The size entry is marked missing in some rows and otherwise reads once, few, many or a size class.

>TRBJ1-1|TRBD1|.|TRBV19
TGTGCCAGTAGTATAGCGACAGGGAAAGGCACTGAAGCTTTCTTT
CASSIATGKGTEAFF
>TRBJ1-2|TRBD1|.|TRBV27
TGTGCCAGCAGGGGGACAGCTTCTAACTATGGCTACACCTTC
CASRGTASNYGYTF
>TRBJ2-7|TRBD2|.|TRBV9
TGTGCCAGCAGCCCCGGACTAGCGGGGTACTACGAGCAGTACTTC
CASSPGLAGYYEQYF
>TRBJ2-1|.|.|TRBV15
TGTGCCACCAGCAGAGATCCGGGGACATCGAGGTTCTTC
CATSRDPGTSRFF
>TRBJ1-5|TRBD1|.|TRBV30
TGTGCCTGGAGTGCCGGGACAGGGGGCGCGTCCCAGCATTTT
CAWSAGTGGASQHF
>TRBJ1-1|.|few|TRBV28
TGTGCCAGCAGTTTAGGGACAAGACTTTACACTGAAGCTTTCTTT
CASSLGTRLYTEAFF
>TRBJ1-1|.|.|TRBV28
TGTGCCAGCAGTCGGGACGGATGGGGGGGGCCGGGGAACACTGAAGCTTTCTTT
CASSRDGWGGPGNTEAFF
>TRBJ1-2|TRBD1|few|TRBV10-2
TGCGCCAGCAGTATTGGACAGGGCTCTAGGACCTTC
CASSIGQGSRTF
>TRBJ2-1|TRBD2|.|TRBV19
TGTGCCAGTAGGAGGACTAGCGGGAGGGGGAGCTCCTACAATGAGCAGTTCTTC
CASRRTSGRGSSYNEQFF
>TRBJ1-1|.|.|TRBV7-8
TGTGCCAGCGGACAGCTGAACACTGAAGCTTTCTTT
CASGQLNTEAFF
>TRBJ2-5|TRBD2|once|TRBV5-1
TGCGCCAGCAGCTTAGGGCTAGCGGGCGTTGATCAAGAGACCCAGTACTTC
CASSLGLAGVDQETQYF
>TRBJ2-7|.|.|TRBV7-8
TGTGCCAGCAGCGTCGGACAGCCGTTTTACGAGCAGTACTTC
CASSVGQPFYEQYF
>TRBJ1-1|.|.|TRBV2
TGTGCCAGCAGTGAACAGCGGGTGGGGACTGAAGCTTTCTTT
CASSEQRVGTEAFF
>TRBJ2-1|.|.|TRBV9
TGTGCCAGCACCGGGAATGACCAGTCCTACAATGAGCAGTTCTTC
CASTGNDQSYNEQFF
>TRBJ1-1|TRBD1|.|TRBV6-1
TGTGCCAGCAGTGAAATAACGGCAGGGGGGACTGAAGCTTTCTTT
CASSEITAGGTEAFF
>TRBJ2-2|TRBD1|.|TRBV5-1
TGCGCCAGCAGCTTAACAGGGGGGAACACCGGGGAGCTGTTTTTT
CASSLTGGNTGELFF
>TRBJ2-3|TRBD1|.|TRBV18
TGTGCCAGCTACCGGGGACAGGGAGATCCAGATACGCAGTATTTT
CASYRGQGDPDTQYF
>TRBJ2-2|.|few|TRBV10-3
TGTGCCATCTTACGACAACCAAACACCGGGGAGCTGTTTTTT
CAILRQPNTGELFF
>TRBJ2-3|TRBD2|.|TRBV7-3
TGTGCCAGCAGCTTAGGCGGGAGTGGAACAGATACGCAGTATTTT
CASSLGGSGTDTQYF
>TRBJ1-1|.|.|TRBV30
TGTGCTTGGAGTAAGGAGGAACAAACTGAAGCTTTCTTT
CAWSKEEQTEAFF
>TRBJ2-7|TRBD1|.|TRBV7-9
TGTGCCAGCACCCCCGTAGGACAGGACTCCTACGAGCAGTACTTC
CASTPVGQDSYEQYF
>TRBJ2-1|.|.|TRBV4-1
TGCGCCAGCAGCCCCTTGAGCGGGAACTGGGGGGGGCATGAGCAGTTCTTC
CASSPLSGNWGGHEQFF
>TRBJ1-4|.|.|TRBV25-1
TGTGCCAGCACGCTGAGTGCAACTAATGAAAAACTGTTTTTT
CASTLSATNEKLFF
>TRBJ2-7|TRBD2|.|TRBV6-1
TGTGCCAGCAGTGGCCGACTAGCGGGAGTGAGTGAGCAGTACTTC
CASSGRLAGVSEQYF
>TRBJ1-1|.|.|TRBV30
TGTGCCTGGAGTGTAACGGGGAGCACTGAAGCTTTCTTT
CAWSVTGSTEAFF
>TRBJ1-5|.|few|TRBV19
TGTGCCAGTAGAGAGGCCCCAGGGCATCAGCCCCAGCATTTT
CASREAPGHQPQHF
>TRBJ2-7|TRBD2|.|TRBV6-5
TGTGCCAGCAGGGAGGTTAGCGGGCTGCAGTACTTC
CASREVSGLQYF
>TRBJ2-7|TRBD2|.|TRBV28
TGTGCCAGCAGTTTCGGCGGGAGGGCCAAATCTCTCGAGCAGTACTTC
CASSFGGRAKSLEQYF
>TRBJ1-5|.|.|TRBV7-2
TGTGCCAGCAGCTTAGTTCCCATCGGGGGGAATCAGCCCCAGCATTTT
CASSLVPIGGNQPQHF
>TRBJ2-2|TRBD1|few|TRBV10-3
TGTGCCATCAGGGACAGGGCGTTAGACACCGGGGAGCTGTTTTTT
CAIRDRALDTGELFF
>TRBJ2-6|.|.|TRBV7-2
TGTGCCAGCAGCGGACAGACTTCTGGGGCCAACGTCCTGACTTTC
CASSGQTSGANVLTF
>TRBJ1-3|TRBD1|.|TRBV18
TGTGCCAGCTCACAAACCGGGACAGGGGGAAACACCATATATTTT
CASSQTGTGGNTIYF
>TRBJ2-7|TRBD1|.|TRBV18
TGTGCCAGCTCACCATCGACAGGGCCGCACGAGCAGTACTTC
CASSPSTGPHEQYF
>TRBJ1-5|.|.|TRBV7-8
TGTGCCAGCAGCGCCGACTCCCTGAATCAGCCCCAGCATTTT
CASSADSLNQPQHF